These 30 T cell receptor beta chains were sequenced from one sample in a study of breast tumors, draining lymph nodes, adjacent tissues. TCRdb used MiXCR to reprocess the multiplex PCR reads, holding one entry per CDR3 protein. The table has over 70,000 distinct CDR3 sequences, around 29% seen once. Breast cancer patients provided tissue from their axillary draining lymph nodes. The specimen was axillary lymph node tissue. These receptors all stem from a female donor with breast cancer. Some clones in this sample may be carry-over from other donors' samples.

This clonotype showed up just a few times. The gene calls are TRBV28 and TRBJ2-3; D remains ambiguous. Germline loops: CDR1 MDHEN, CDR2 SYDVKM. The length of the CDR3 is 12 residues. V shed 8 bases and J shed 3 bases, with 9 bases lying between them. CDR3 sequence (DNA): TGTGCCAGCCAACGACAAACAGATACGCAGTATTTT. Its translation is CASQRQTDTQYF.

Many counts were recorded for this clonotype. The chain combines TRBV3-1 with TRBJ2-7; 8 nucleotides match TRBD2. CDR1 LGHDT and CDR2 YNNKEL come from the germline V gene (reference sequence). J lost 5 bases, V lost 1 base, and 13 bases had no gene match. This CDR3 is 17 amino acids long. The DNA for the CDR3 is TGTGCCAGCAGCCAAGCCCCCTCTATGAGCGGGAGCCACGAGCAGTACTTC. Its translation: CASSQAPSMSGSHEQYF.

This clonotype showed up just a few times. It may be a read error: a sequence one base away is much more abundant. The gene calls are TRBV11-3 and TRBJ2-7; D could derive from TRBD1 or TRBD2 (6 bases each). The ends were cut back, 1 base at V and 2 bases at J, with 15 bases in the middle. The CDR3 contains 16 residues. Germline lookup yields CDR1 SGHNT and CDR2 YENEEA. The CDR3 is CASSLGWGASTYEQYF. DNA for the CDR3: TGTGCCAGCAGCTTAGGGTGGGGGGCCTCCACCTACGAGCAGTACTTC.

This clonotype was seen a few times. This chain connects TRBV28 to TRBJ1-2; 9 positions match TRBD1. The V gene's germline CDR1 is MDHEN and CDR2 SYDVKM. With 5 bases clipped from V and 3 bases from J, the junction kept 7 bases outside the gene matches. There are 15 residues in the CDR3. In nucleotides, the CDR3 is TGTGCCAGCAGTACCCCGGGACAGGGAGACTATGGCTACACCTTC. This translates into CASSTPGQGDYGYTF.

This clonotype was picked up many times. The chain carries TRBV29-1 and TRBJ2-1; D uncertain. The germline CDR1 and CDR2 sequences are SQVTM and ANQGSEA. This CDR3 is built from 10 residues. V was cut by 6 bases and J by 7 bases, with 7 bases left in between. CDR3 DNA: TGCAGCGTAGTGTATAATGAGCAGTTCTTC. It codes for CSVVYNEQFF.

This clonotype was recorded at least ten times. This may be a read error: a much more frequent sequence differs by one nucleotide. The chain couples TRBV20-1 to TRBJ2-5; 12 nucleotides match TRBD2. With V trimmed by 1 base and J by 1 base, 4 bases remained unmatched. This CDR3 is 16 amino acids long. Germline-derived CDR1 and CDR2 are DFQATT and SNEGSKA (reference sequence). As DNA, the CDR3 is TGCAGTGCTAGAGCTGGGACTAGCGGGTCCCAAGAGACCCAGTACTTC. It translates to CSARAGTSGSQETQYF.

This clonotype was picked up many times. V usage is TRBV19 and J usage is TRBJ2-1; no clear D. CDR3 size: 12 residues. Germline-derived CDR1 and CDR2 are LNHDA and SQIVND (reference sequence). Trimming removed 5 bases from V and 13 bases from J, with 15 bases in between. CDR3 nucleotides: TGTGCCAGTAGTTCGGTGGTCCCCACTCAGTTCTTC. Translating it yields CASSSVVPTQFF.

This clonotype was detected ten times or more. A much larger clone lies a single base off, so this may be a read error. The rearrangement links TRBV12-3 or TRBV12-4 to TRBJ1-2; D remains ambiguous. CDR3 length equals 12 residues. V was shortened by 3 bases and J by 6 bases, with 8 bases between the two germline ends. Here the CDR3 reads CASSFTRDGYTF. CDR3 coding DNA: TGTGCCAGCAGTTTCACAAGGGATGGCTACACCTTC.

This clonotype came up many times. The rearrangement joins TRBV27 to TRBJ2-7; 7 bases line up with TRBD2. Germline V gives CDR1 MNHEY, CDR2 SMNVEV (reference sequence). J gave up 5 bases and V 3 bases, and 4 bases lay outside the gene matches. The CDR3 is 13 amino acids. CDR3 DNA sequence: TGTGCCAGCAGTTTCCGAGCGGGAAACGAGCAGTACTTC. It encodes CASSFRAGNEQYF.

The chain is built from TRBV2 and TRBJ2-6, with a weak D call TRBD1 (6 bases). The germline V and J ends were trimmed by 10 bases and 2 bases, with 21 bases remaining between them. This CDR3 contains 17 residues. The germline CDR1 and CDR2 sequences are SNHLY and FYNNEI. The CDR3 nucleotides are TGTGCCACCATCTTGGGGGCGGAGTCCGCTGGGGCCAACGTCCTGACTTTC. As protein: CATILGAESAGANVLTF. The variable domain in full, completed from reference TRBV2 and TRBJ2-6, reads EPEVTQTPSHQVTQMGQEVILRCVPISNHLYFYWYRQILGQKVEFLVSFYNNEISEKSEIFDDQFSVERPDGSNFTLKIRSTKLEDSAMYFCATILGAESAGANVLTFGAGSRLTVL.

This clonotype was observed many times. CDR3 region: CAWQKDSNQPQHF. As DNA, the CDR3 is TGTGCCTGGCAAAAGGATAGCAATCAGCCCCAGCATTTT. This chain uses TRBV30 with TRBJ1-5; D remains unclear. The germline gives CDR1 GTSNPN, CDR2 SVGIG (reference sequence). The CDR3 runs 13 residues. V lost 5 bases and J 0 bases, leaving 8 bases between the germline ends.

About this clonotype: A read error may produce the germline difference seen at one junction end. The rearrangement uses TRBV20-1 and TRBJ2-1; 7 bases are shared with TRBD2. Germline CDR1 and CDR2: DFQATT and SNEGSKA (reference sequence). This CDR3 contains 13 residues. Written as DNA, the CDR3 is TGCAGTGCTTCCATGGCGGAGCGGGATGAGCTGCTCTTC. It encodes CSASMAERDELLF.

The chain carries TRBV6-5 and TRBJ2-5; D may be TRBD1 (6 bases). CDR3 size: 13 residues. CDR1 MNHEY and CDR2 SVGAGI come from the germline V gene. V lost 4 bases, J lost 7 bases, and 13 bases lay in between. CDR3 coding DNA: TGTGCCAGCAGTTGGACAGCCGTTAGGACCCAGTACTTC. Protein sequence: CASSWTAVRTQYF.

This chain joins TRBV19 and TRBJ1-5; maybe TRBD1 (5 bases). The V end was cut by 7 bases, the J end by 3 bases, with 19 bases between. Germline V gene sequence: CDR1 LNHDA, CDR2 SQIVND (reference sequence). The CDR3 covers 16 residues. The CDR3 protein is CASTPRTRGTNQPQHF. The DNA for the CDR3 is TGTGCCAGTACCCCCCGGACAAGGGGCACCAATCAGCCCCAGCATTTT.

This clonotype was detected ten times or more. The chain links TRBV19 to TRBJ1-6; a weak D match, TRBD1 (6 bases). V lost 6 bases to trimming and J lost 10 bases, with 19 bases between them. Germline CDR1 LNHDA, CDR2 SQIVND (reference sequence). The CDR3 runs 15 residues. CDR3 nucleotides: TGTGCCAGTAGGGACCGCAGGGGCGAAAAGTCACCCCTCCACTTT. Translation: CASRDRRGEKSPLHF. The variable domain in full, completed from reference TRBV19 and TRBJ1-6, reads DGGITQSPKYLFRKEGQNVTLSCEQNLNHDAMYWYRQDPGQGLRLIYYSQIVNDFQKGDIAEGYSVSREKKESFPLTVTSAQKNPTAFYLCASRDRRGEKSPLHFGNGTRLTVT.

In this sample, this clonotype turned up many times. CDR3 region: CASSPLQGFQETQYF. In DNA form, the CDR3 reads TGTGCCAGCTCACCTCTCCAGGGTTTCCAAGAGACCCAGTACTTC. The chain recombines TRBV18 with TRBJ2-5; D is possibly TRBD1 (5 bases). The CDR3 has 15 residues. CDR1 KGHSH and CDR2 LQKENI come from the germline V gene. Trimming shortened V by 3 bases and J by 1 base, and 12 bases separated the two germline ends.

This clonotype was detected many times. The chain recombines TRBV11-1 with TRBJ2-3; 10 bases match TRBD2. Germline V gives CDR1 SGHAT, CDR2 FQDESV (reference sequence). J was trimmed by 1 base and V by 5 bases; bases with no gene match: 6. This CDR3 spans 16 amino acids. The CDR3 here is CASSLSLAGGTDTQYF. The CDR3 DNA reads TGTGCCAGCAGCCTCTCGCTAGCGGGAGGCACAGATACGCAGTATTTT.

Turning to this clonotype: This could be a read error, since a much larger clone is one nucleotide away. Without the conserved terminal phenylalanine or tryptophan, this CDR3 likely stems from a read error. This chain joins TRBV10-3 and TRBJ1-1; TRBD1 matches at 9 bases. V shed 7 bases, J shed 0 bases, and the junction held 3 bases outside the gene matches. The length of the CDR3 is 14 residues. Germline lookup yields CDR1 ENHRY and CDR2 SYGVKD. The CDR3 nucleotides read TGTGCCATCACCGGGACAGGGATGAACACTGAAGCTTTCTCT. Amino acid sequence: CAITGTGMNTEAFS.

The genes are TRBV15 and TRBJ1-1; 7 positions match TRBD1. CDR1 LNHNV and CDR2 YYDKDF come from the germline V gene (reference sequence). V lost 5 bases to trimming and J lost 0 bases; unmatched junction nucleotides: 9. This CDR3 spans 16 amino acids. The CDR3 reads CATSLPWTGMNTEAFF. The CDR3 DNA is TGTGCCACCAGCCTCCCTTGGACAGGCATGAACACTGAAGCTTTCTTT.

Ten or more counts support this clonotype. V gene TRBV7-2 combines with J gene TRBJ2-5, with 9 positions matching TRBD2. The CDR3 loop spans 17 amino acids. The junction had 15 bases not matched to a gene; V was cut back by 5 bases and J by 5 bases. CDR1 and CDR2 (germline): SGHTA, FQGNSA. In DNA form, the CDR3 reads TGTGCCAGCAGCCACGCCTTAGCGGGAGTTTATTTGGAGACCCAGTACTTC. It encodes CASSHALAGVYLETQYF.

This clonotype was seen repeatedly, ten times or more. The V gene is TRBV25-1, the J gene TRBJ1-5; 7 nucleotides align to TRBD1. The CDR3 covers 14 residues. The V segment lost 3 bases and the J segment 3 bases; nucleotides outside the gene matches: 2. Germline CDR1 and CDR2: MGHDK and SYGVNS. CDR3 DNA sequence: TGTGCCAGCAGTGAGGGACAGCTCAATCAGCCCCAGCATTTT. It is translated as CASSEGQLNQPQHF.

This clonotype was seen more than once but under ten times. A much larger clone sits a single nucleotide away, making a read error possible. This likely comes from a read error, as the CDR3 has no conserved phenylalanine or tryptophan at its end. The chain is built from TRBV19 and TRBJ2-3, with a tentative D call TRBD1 (6 bases). Germline loops: CDR1 LNHDA, CDR2 SQIVND (reference sequence). The CDR3 totals 16 residues. V lost 3 bases and J 7 bases, leaving 20 bases between the germline ends. CDR3: CASSIRDTPEVNTQYS. Written as DNA, the CDR3 is TGTGCCAGTAGTATCAGGGACACCCCGGAGGTAAATACGCAGTATTCT.

This clonotype was detected ten times or more. A much larger clone differs by one base, so this may be a read error. The rearrangement uses TRBV20-1 and TRBJ2-2, with 11 bases lining up with TRBD2. The V gene's germline CDR1 is DFQATT and CDR2 SNEGSKA (reference sequence). CDR3 length: 15 residues. The CDR3 nucleotides read TGCAGTGCTGGGTTAGCGGGAGGGAACACCGGGGGGCTGTTTTTT. The encoded protein is CSAGLAGGNTGGLFF.

This clonotype occurred many times. The chain combines TRBV5-1 with TRBJ2-1; tentative D call: TRBD1 (6 bases). The CDR3 consists of 15 residues. Germline values: CDR1 SGHRS, CDR2 YFSETQ. Trimming took off 3 bases at V and 8 bases at J, with 18 bases between the two ends. CDR3: CASSWGIQGLDEQFF. In nucleotides, the CDR3 is TGCGCCAGCAGCTGGGGGATACAGGGCTTAGATGAGCAGTTCTTC. The variable domain in full, completed from reference TRBV5-1 and TRBJ2-1, reads KAGVTQTPRYLIKTRGQQVTLSCSPISGHRSVSWYQQTPGQGLQFLFEYFSETQRNKGNFPGRFSGRQFSNSRSEMNVSTLELGDSALYLCASSWGIQGLDEQFFGPGTRLTVL.

This clonotype has just one count. The junction shows a germline mismatch at one end, possibly a read error. This rearrangement joins TRBV5-1 to TRBJ2-7; TRBD2 matches at 7 bases. The CDR3 contains 16 residues. The germline V gene has CDR1 SGHRS and CDR2 YFSETQ. This chain's CDR3 is CASSLGRAGADYEQYF. The DNA for the CDR3 is TGTGCCAGCAGCCTAGGACGGGCGGGAGCCGACTACGAGCAGTACTTC.

This clonotype was seen at least ten times. The V and J genes are TRBV7-2 and TRBJ1-4; D might be TRBD1 (6 bases). Germline V gives CDR1 SGHTA, CDR2 FQGNSA. Trimming took off 4 bases at V and 8 bases at J, with 11 bases between the two ends. The CDR3 totals 13 residues. The CDR3 reads CASSSTTGEKLFF. Here the CDR3 DNA reads TGTGCCAGCAGCTCTACTACAGGGGAAAAACTGTTTTTT.

In this sample, this clonotype turned up a few times. This may arise from a read error, as a much more abundant clone is one base away. V gene TRBV4-2 combines with J gene TRBJ2-2; either TRBD1 or TRBD2 may fit D (6 bases each). V was pared by 4 bases and J by 6 bases, with 12 bases between. Germline lookup yields CDR1 LGHNA and CDR2 YNFKEQ. The CDR3 is made up of 14 amino acids. The CDR3 sequence: CASSPGAEAGELFF. In nucleotides, the CDR3 is TGTGCCAGCAGCCCGGGGGCAGAAGCCGGGGAGCTGTTTTTT.

A note on this clonotype: Being one base from a much bigger clone, this may be a read error. The chain employs TRBV5-6 and TRBJ2-3; D call uncertain. The tail of the sequence fits TRBJ1-5 better, so the J call may be wrong. The CDR3 runs 14 residues. Germline V gives CDR1 SGHDT, CDR2 YYEEEE. CDR3 in DNA: TGTGCCAGCAGCTTGTTGCAACTCACAGATACGCAGCATTTT. This sequence encodes CASSLLQLTDTQHF.

This clonotype was recorded at least ten times. The V and J genes are TRBV5-4 and TRBJ2-1; no clear D gene. CDR3 length: 13 amino acids. Germline V gives CDR1 SGHNT, CDR2 YYREEE (reference sequence). Trimming took off 4 bases at V and 6 bases at J, with 11 bases between the two ends. The CDR3 loop is CASSEYPPNEQFF. The CDR3 nucleotides are TGTGCCAGCAGCGAGTACCCTCCCAATGAGCAGTTCTTC.

This clonotype was observed at least ten times. V is TRBV24-1 and J is TRBJ2-3; D remains ambiguous. Trimming took 2 bases from V and 3 from J, leaving 8 bases between them. This CDR3 contains 14 residues. The germline CDR1 and CDR2 sequences are KGHDR and SFDVKD. The CDR3 reads CATSDSLRTDTQYF. Written as DNA, the CDR3 is TGTGCCACCAGTGATTCTTTGAGAACAGATACGCAGTATTTT.